This T cell receptor (beta chain) comes out of a study of human T cells and chemical hapten exposure (dated by TCRdb to the early 2020s). As for the study more broadly: For sensitization, 2% DPC in acetone was applied to an approximately 2 cm by approximately 2 cm area of upper inner arm skin. Throughout the study period of roughly 24 weeks, patients also received therapeutic DPC doses to the scalp every week. Patch testing on the upper back used Finn chambers containing 0.01% DPC, with scoring done after 6 days according to International Contact Dermatitis Research Group standards. Most of the patients in the cohort were female, and the cohort covered alopecia areata with under or over 50% scalp involvement, alopecia totalis and alopecia universalis. Libraries were pooled for sequencing, and per-sample TCR yields varied mainly because of small differences in library volumes within the pool. This study followed changes in the peripheral blood TCR repertoire in vivo during primary and secondary sensitization of alopecia patients to the hapten diphenylcyclopropenone (DPC). Blood samples were taken from patients before sensitization (week 0) and at 2, 6 and about 24 weeks after DPC sensitization. Roughly 30 alopecia patients provided blood for TCR sequencing at one to four time points (pre-sensitization, 2, 6 and 24 weeks).

Sample time point, as interpreted from the label and publication: patch test 2, 6 weeks after DPC sensitization. The treatment or condition tag for this specimen amounts to: therapeutic diphenylcyclopropenone sensitization with weekly scalp DPC. At every patch-test visit, the blood draw took place before the patch test was put on. Patients were eligible if aged 18 to 70, diagnosed with alopecia and judged suitable for DPC therapy, and pregnant patients were excluded. Total RNA was extracted from unfractionated whole blood collected in Tempus Blood RNA tubes. Summary of the overall study and its limitations: After repeated subsampling, changes were observed in the strength of the expansion versus patch-test correlation and in the threshold at which the correlation became significant. DPC sensitization did not change how many TCRs were above 1 in 1000 frequency, and no evidence was found of alterations in global repertoire structure. The number of PT1 expanded TCRs positively correlated with patch test score, significant at thresholds 8, 16 and 32 but not 4. Because every patient had alopecia, a presumed autoimmune disease, the patients' immune response might differ from that of healthy individuals. Expanded TCRs formed significantly more large CDR3 similarity clusters than pre-sensitization or healthy control sets, consistent with antigen-driven responses.

This clonotype has at least ten counts. The antigen it recognizes is unknown. Qualities for individual bases were not recorded, and no much larger clone is one base off. The trim is 5 bases for V and 4 bases for J, with a gap of 17 bases between the germline ends. Reading the germline V gene gives CDR1 MNHEY and CDR2 SVGAGI. There are 15 amino acids in the CDR3, from cysteine to phenylalanine inclusive. The entry retains the CDR3 DNA only, 45 bases that are in frame from base 1. The library was produced with RACE. The sequencing machine was a NextSeq 500. Library preparation attached unique molecular identifiers to individual cDNA molecules for quantitative, reproducible TCR counting. For every blood RNA sample, sequencing covered both the TCR alpha and TCR beta chains. Per the authors' processing: A median of about 87,000 TCRs per sample was observed, with a range of roughly 20,000 to 700,000. V, J and CDR3 annotation of the TCR reads was performed with the Decombinator software suite. Every sample was subsampled to the same number of TCRs (28,000) for the PS versus PT1 abundance plots. TCRs were defined as expanded if absent before sensitization and observed at least eight times at the 2-week time point. TCRdb redid the processing of the public reads, applying fastp at Q25 and MiXCR, and retained in-frame beta chains. Merged by CDR3 protein, the rows form single entries marked with the most common genes and DNA. These V and J calls are TCRdb output, not the study's own analysis. This sample lists approximately 40,000 distinct CDR3 sequences; about 3% were detected once. Roughly 7.3% of the sample is held by the ten biggest clonotypes.

The sample in question was whole blood, obtained in connection with sensitization to the hapten diphenylcyclopropenone (DPC). This receptor was identified in a man aged 40-49 years with alopecia areata. Some clones in this sample may be carry-over from other donors' samples. This receptor chain uses TRBV6-5 and TRBJ2-5; the D gene is perhaps TRBD1, on 6 matching bases. The DNA reads TGTGCCAGCAGTGGAGTACACAGGGCTGTAGAGACCCAGTACTTC. It codes for CASSGVHRAVETQYF.